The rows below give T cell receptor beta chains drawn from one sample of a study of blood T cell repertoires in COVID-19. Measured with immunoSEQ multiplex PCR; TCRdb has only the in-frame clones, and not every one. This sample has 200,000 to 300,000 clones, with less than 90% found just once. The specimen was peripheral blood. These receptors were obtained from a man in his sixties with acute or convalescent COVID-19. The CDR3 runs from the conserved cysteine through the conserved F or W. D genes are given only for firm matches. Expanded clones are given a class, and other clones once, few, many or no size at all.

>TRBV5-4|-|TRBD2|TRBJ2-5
CASSSLAAYQETQYF
TGTGCCAGCAGCTCACTAGCGGCGTACCAAGAGACCCAGTACTTC
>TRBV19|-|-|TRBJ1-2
CASSTGYGYTF
TGTGCCAGTAGTACGGGCTATGGCTACACCTTC
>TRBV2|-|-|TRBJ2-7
CASDRAGEQYF
TGTGCCAGCGATAGGGCGGGCGAGCAGTACTTC
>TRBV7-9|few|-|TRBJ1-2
CASSLSQGYGYTF
TGTGCCAGCAGCTTAAGCCAGGGGTATGGCTACACCTTC
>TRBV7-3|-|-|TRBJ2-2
CASSPSNTGELFF
TGTGCCAGCAGCCCATCGAACACCGGGGAGCTGTTTTTT
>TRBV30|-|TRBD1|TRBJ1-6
CAWSPPRTGVSPLHF
TGTGCCTGGAGTCCTCCCCGGACAGGGGTTTCACCCCTCCACTTT
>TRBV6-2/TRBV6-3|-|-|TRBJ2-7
CASSKDSYEQYF
TGTGCCAGCAGCAAGGACAGCTACGAGCAGTACTTC
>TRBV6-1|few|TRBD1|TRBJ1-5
CASSVYRGSGNQPQHF
TGTGCCAGCAGTGTTTACAGGGGAAGTGGGAATCAGCCCCAGCATTTT
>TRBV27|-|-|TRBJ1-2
CASSLRGRNGYTF
TGTGCCAGCAGTTTAAGAGGGAGGAATGGCTACACCTTC
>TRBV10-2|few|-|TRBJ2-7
CASRIGLSSYEQYF
TGCGCCAGCAGGATTGGACTGTCATCCTACGAGCAGTACTTC
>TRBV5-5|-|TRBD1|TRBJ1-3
CASSSTGTGVNTIYF
TGTGCCAGCAGCTCAACGGGGACAGGGGTAAACACCATATATTTT
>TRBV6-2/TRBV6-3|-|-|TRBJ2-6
CASSRQVSGANVLTF
TGTGCCAGCAGCCGACAGGTATCTGGGGCCAACGTCCTGACTTTC
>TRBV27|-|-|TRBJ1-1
CASSLRREGTEAFF
TGTGCCAGCAGTCTCCGCAGGGAAGGCACTGAAGCTTTCTTT
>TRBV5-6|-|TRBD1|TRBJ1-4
CASSYRQGANEKLFF
TGTGCCAGCAGCTACCGACAGGGGGCGAATGAAAAACTGTTTTTT
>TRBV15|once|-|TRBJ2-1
CATSSGGGSSYNEQFF
TGTGCCACCAGCAGTGGTGGGGGGAGCTCCTACAATGAGCAGTTCTTC
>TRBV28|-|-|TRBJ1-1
CASNGQPHTEAFF
TGTGCCAGCAACGGACAGCCTCACACTGAAGCTTTCTTT
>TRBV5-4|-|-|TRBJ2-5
CASSLAQREETQYF
TGTGCCAGCAGCTTGGCCCAGCGGGAAGAGACCCAGTACTTC
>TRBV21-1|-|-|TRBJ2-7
CASSKRARGSSYEQYF
TGTGCCAGCAGCAAAAGGGCCAGGGGTAGCTCCTACGAGCAGTACTTC
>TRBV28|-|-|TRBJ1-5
CASSTTTGYDQPQHF
TGTGCCAGCAGTACTACGACAGGCTACGATCAGCCCCAGCATTTT
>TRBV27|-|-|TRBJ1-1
CASRPEQLTGTEAFF
TGTGCCAGCAGACCAGAACAGTTAACGGGGACTGAAGCTTTCTTT
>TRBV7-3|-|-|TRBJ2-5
CASSLFGVEQETQYF
TGTGCCAGCAGCTTATTTGGAGTTGAGCAAGAGACCCAGTACTTC
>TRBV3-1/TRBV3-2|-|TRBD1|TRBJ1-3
CASSQGRTGVNFFGTIYF
TGTGCCAGCAGCCAAGGCCGGACAGGGGTGAACTTTTTCGGCACCATATATTTT
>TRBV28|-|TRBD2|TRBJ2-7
CASSPSGLAGFGEQYF
TGTGCCAGCAGTCCCTCGGGACTAGCGGGATTCGGGGAGCAGTACTTC